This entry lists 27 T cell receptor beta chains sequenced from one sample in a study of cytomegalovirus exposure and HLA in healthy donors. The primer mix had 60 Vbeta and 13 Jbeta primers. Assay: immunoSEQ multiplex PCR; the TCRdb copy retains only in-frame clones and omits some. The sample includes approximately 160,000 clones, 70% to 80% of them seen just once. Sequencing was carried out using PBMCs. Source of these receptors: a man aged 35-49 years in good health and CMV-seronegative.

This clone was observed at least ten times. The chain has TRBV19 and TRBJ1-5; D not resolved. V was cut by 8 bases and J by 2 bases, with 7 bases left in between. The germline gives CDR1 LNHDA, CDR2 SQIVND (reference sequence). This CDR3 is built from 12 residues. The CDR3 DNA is TGTGCCAGTGGACTGGGCAATCAGCCCCAGCATTTT. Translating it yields CASGLGNQPQHF.

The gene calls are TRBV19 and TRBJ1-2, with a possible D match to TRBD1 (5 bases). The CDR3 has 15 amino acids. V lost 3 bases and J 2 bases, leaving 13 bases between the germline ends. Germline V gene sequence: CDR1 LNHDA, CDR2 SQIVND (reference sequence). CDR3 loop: CASSIPLAGNYGYTF. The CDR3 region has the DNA TGTGCCAGTAGTATTCCCCTGGCAGGGAACTATGGCTACACCTTC. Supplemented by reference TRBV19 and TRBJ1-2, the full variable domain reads DGGITQSPKYLFRKEGQNVTLSCEQNLNHDAMYWYRQDPGQGLRLIYYSQIVNDFQKGDIAEGYSVSREKKESFPLTVTSAQKNPTAFYLCASSIPLAGNYGYTFGSGTRLTVV.

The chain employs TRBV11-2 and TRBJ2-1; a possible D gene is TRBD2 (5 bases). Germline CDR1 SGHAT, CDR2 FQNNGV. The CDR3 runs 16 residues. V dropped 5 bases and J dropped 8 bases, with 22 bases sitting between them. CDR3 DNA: TGTGCCAGCAGCACCGAGGGCAGGAGAAGTACATATGAGCAGTTCTTC. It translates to CASSTEGRRSTYEQFF. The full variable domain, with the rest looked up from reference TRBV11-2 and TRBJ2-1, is EAGVAQSPRYKIIEKRQSVAFWCNPISGHATLYWYQQILGQGPKLLIQFQNNGVVDDSQLPKDRFSAERLKGVDSTLKIQPAKLEDSAVYLCASSTEGRRSTYEQFFGPGTRLTVL.

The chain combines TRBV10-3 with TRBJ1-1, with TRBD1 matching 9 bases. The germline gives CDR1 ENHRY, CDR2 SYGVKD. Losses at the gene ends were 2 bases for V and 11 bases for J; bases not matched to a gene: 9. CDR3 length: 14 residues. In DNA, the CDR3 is TGTGCCATCAGTGAGACCGCGACAGGGGGTGACGCTTTCTTT. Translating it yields CAISETATGGDAFF.

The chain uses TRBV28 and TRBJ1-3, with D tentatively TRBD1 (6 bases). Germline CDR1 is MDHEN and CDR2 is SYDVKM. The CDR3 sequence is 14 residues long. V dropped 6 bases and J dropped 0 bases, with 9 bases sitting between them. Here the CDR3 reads CASRIQGSGNTIYF. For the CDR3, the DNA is TGTGCCAGCAGAATACAGGGCTCTGGAAACACCATATATTTT.

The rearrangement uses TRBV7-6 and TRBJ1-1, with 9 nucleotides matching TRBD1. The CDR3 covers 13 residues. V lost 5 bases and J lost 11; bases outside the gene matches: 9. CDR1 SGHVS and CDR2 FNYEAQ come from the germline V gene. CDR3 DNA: TGTGCCAGCAGCCCCCGGACAGGGGAGTACGCTTTCTTT. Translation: CASSPRTGEYAFF.

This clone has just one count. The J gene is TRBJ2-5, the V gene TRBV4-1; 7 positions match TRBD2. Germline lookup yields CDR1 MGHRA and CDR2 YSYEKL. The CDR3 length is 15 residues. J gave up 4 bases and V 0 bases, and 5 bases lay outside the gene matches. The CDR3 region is CASSQDGGRGETQYF. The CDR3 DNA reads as TGCGCCAGCAGCCAAGATGGCGGGAGAGGAGAGACCCAGTACTTC.

The CDR3 coding sequence is TGCGCCAGCAGGTTACACGGGACAGGGTCAGGGGAGACCCAGTACTTC. It codes for CASRLHGTGSGETQYF. The rearrangement joins TRBV4-1 to TRBJ2-5, with TRBD1 matching over 9 bases. Trimming at V came to 6 bases and at J to 5 bases, leaving 13 bases not matched to a gene. Germline V gene sequence: CDR1 MGHRA, CDR2 YSYEKL. CDR3 length: 16 residues.

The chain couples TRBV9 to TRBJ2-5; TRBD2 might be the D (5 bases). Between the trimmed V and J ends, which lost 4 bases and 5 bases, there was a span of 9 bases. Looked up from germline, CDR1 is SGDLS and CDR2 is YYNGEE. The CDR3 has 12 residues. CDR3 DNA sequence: TGTGCCAGCAGCTCAAGAGGGGAGACCCAGTACTTC. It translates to CASSSRGETQYF.

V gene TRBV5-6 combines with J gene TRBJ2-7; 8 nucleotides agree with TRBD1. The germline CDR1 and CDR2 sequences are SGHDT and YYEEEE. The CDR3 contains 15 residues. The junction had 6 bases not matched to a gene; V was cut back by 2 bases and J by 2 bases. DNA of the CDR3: TGTGCCAGCAGCTTTGGGACAGGTGTACCCTACGAGCAGTACGTC. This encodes CASSFGTGVPYEQYV.

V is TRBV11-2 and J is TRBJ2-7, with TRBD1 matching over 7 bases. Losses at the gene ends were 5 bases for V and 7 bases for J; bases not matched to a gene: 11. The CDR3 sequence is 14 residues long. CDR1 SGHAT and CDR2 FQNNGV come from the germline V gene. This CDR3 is CASSRRDSMQEQYV. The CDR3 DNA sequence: TGTGCCAGCAGCCGCCGGGACAGCATGCAGGAGCAGTACGTC.

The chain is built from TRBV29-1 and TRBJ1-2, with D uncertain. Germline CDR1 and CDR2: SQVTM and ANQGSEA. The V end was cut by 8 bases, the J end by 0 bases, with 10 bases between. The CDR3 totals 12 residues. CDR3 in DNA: TGCAGCCTGCAGAAACCTAACTATGGCTACACCTTC. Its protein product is CSLQKPNYGYTF.

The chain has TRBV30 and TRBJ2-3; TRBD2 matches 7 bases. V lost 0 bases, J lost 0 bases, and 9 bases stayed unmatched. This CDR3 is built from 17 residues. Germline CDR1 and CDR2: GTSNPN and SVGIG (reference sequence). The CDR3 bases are TGTGCCTGGAGTGTAATGGCTAGCGGTTCTAGCACAGATACGCAGTATTTT. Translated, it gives CAWSVMASGSSTDTQYF.

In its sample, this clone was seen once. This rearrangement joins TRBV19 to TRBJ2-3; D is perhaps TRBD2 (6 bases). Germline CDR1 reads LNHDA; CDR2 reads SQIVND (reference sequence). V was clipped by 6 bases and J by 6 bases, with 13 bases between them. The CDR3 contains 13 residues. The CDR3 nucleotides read TGTGCCAGTAGCCAGGACTATTCCGATACGCAGTATTTT. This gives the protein CASSQDYSDTQYF.

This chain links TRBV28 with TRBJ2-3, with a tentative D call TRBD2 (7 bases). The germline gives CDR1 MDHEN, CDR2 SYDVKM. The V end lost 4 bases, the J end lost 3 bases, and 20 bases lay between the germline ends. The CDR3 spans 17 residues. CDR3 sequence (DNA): TGTGCCAGCAGTTCCCCTCCACGGGGGGCGAGGACAGATACGCAGTATTTT. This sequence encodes CASSSPPRGARTDTQYF.

The CDR3 nucleotides are TGTGCCAGCAGCCCCATCGGGGAGGCAGAGATTGGGGCTTTCTTT. This encodes CASSPIGEAEIGAFF. The chain is built from TRBV7-9 and TRBJ1-1; D not certain. CDR1 and CDR2 from the germline V gene are SEHNR and FQNEAQ (reference sequence). With 5 bases removed from V and 11 bases from J, the gap between germline ends came to 24 bases. The CDR3 consists of 15 residues.

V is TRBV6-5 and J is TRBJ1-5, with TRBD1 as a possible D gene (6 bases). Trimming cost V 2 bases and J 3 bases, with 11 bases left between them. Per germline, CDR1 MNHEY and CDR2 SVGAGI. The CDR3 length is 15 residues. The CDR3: CASSYGGGTNQPQHF. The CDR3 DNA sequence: TGTGCCAGCAGTTACGGTGGGGGCACCAATCAGCCCCAGCATTTT.

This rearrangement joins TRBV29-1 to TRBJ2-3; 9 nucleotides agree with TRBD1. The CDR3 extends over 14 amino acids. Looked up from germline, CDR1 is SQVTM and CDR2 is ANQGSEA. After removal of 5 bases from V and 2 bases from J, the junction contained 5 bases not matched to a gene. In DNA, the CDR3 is TGCAGCGTTACCGGGACAGGGCCCACAGATACGCAGTATTTT. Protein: CSVTGTGPTDTQYF.

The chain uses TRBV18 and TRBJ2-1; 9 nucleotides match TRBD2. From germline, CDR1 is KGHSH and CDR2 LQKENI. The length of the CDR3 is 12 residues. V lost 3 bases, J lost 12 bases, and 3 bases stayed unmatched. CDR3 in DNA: TGTGCCAGCTCACCCCTAGCGGGATTGCAGTTCTTC. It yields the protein CASSPLAGLQFF.

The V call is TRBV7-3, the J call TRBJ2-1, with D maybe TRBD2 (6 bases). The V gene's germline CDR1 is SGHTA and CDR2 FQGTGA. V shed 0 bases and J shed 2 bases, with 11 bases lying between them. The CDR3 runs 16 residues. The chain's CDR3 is CASSLTFGSPYNEQFF. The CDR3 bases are TGTGCCAGCAGCTTAACGTTCGGGAGCCCCTACAATGAGCAGTTCTTC. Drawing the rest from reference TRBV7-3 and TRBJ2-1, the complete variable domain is GAGVSQTPSNKVTEKGKYVELRCDPISGHTALYWYRQSLGQGPEFLIYFQGTGAADDSGLPNDRFFAVRPEGSVSTLKIQRTERGDSAVYLCASSLTFGSPYNEQFFGPGTRLTVL.

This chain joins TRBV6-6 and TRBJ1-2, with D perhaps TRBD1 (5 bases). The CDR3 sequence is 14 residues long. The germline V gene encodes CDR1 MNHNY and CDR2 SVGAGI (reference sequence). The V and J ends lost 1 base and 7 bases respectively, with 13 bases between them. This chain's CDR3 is CASSYLVGPAGYTF. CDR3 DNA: TGTGCCAGCAGTTACTTGGTGGGGCCGGCTGGCTACACCTTC.

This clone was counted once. This CDR3 reads CASSSEGQLNTEAFF. The CDR3 bases are TGTGCCAGCAGCTCAGAAGGACAGCTGAACACTGAAGCTTTCTTT. This chain joins TRBV7-9 and TRBJ1-1, with a weak D call TRBD1 (6 bases). Germline CDR1 is SEHNR and CDR2 is FQNEAQ (reference sequence). V was trimmed by 4 bases and J by 0 bases, leaving 12 bases between them. The CDR3 is made up of 15 amino acids.

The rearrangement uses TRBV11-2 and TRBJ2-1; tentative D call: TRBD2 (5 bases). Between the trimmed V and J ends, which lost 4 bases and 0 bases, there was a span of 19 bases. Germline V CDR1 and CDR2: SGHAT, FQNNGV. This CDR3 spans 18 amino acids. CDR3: CASSSLPGSLSSYNEQFF. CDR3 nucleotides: TGTGCCAGCAGCTCCCTACCGGGGTCCCTAAGCTCCTACAATGAGCAGTTCTTC.

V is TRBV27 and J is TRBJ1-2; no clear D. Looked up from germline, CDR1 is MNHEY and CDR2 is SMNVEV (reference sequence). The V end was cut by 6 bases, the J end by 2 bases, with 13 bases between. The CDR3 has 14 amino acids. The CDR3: CASSTRTGNYGYTF. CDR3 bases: TGTGCCAGCAGCACCAGGACGGGAAACTATGGCTACACCTTC.

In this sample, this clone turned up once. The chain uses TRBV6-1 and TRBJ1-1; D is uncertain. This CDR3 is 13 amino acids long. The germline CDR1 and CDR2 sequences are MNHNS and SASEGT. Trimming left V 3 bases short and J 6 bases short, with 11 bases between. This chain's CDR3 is CASSDGVSAEAFF. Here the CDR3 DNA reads TGTGCCAGCAGTGACGGTGTTTCCGCTGAAGCTTTCTTT.

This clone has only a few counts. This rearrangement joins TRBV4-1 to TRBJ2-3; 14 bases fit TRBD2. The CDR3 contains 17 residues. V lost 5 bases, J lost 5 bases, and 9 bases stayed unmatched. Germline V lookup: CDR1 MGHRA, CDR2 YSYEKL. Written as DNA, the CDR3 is TGCGCCAGCAGCAAAGTTGGACTAGCGGGAGGAGGAGATACGCAGTATTTT. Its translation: CASSKVGLAGGGDTQYF.

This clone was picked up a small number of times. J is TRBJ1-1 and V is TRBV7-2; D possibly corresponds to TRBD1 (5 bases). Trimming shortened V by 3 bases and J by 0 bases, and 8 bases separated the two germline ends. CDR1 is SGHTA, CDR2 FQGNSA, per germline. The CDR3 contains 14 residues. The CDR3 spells CASSFDRMNTEAFF. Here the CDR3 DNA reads TGTGCCAGCAGCTTCGACAGAATGAACACTGAAGCTTTCTTT.